These 24 T cell receptor beta chains came from one sample sequenced in a study of cytomegalovirus exposure and HLA in healthy donors. The study ran its PCR with 60 Vbeta and 13 Jbeta primers. Using immunoSEQ multiplex PCR, the repertoire was profiled, and TCRdb retains in-frame clones only, with some absent. The table records hundreds of thousands of clones, around 64% of them present only once. Sequenced sample: PBMCs. The receptors derive from a man aged 35 to 55 in good health and CMV-seropositive.

This clone was picked up a small number of times. This chain links TRBV5-4 with TRBJ2-5, with 8 positions matching TRBD1. The ends lost 0 bases at V and 1 base at J; junction bases unmatched: 2. Germline assignment: CDR1 SGHNT and CDR2 YYREEE (reference sequence). The length of the CDR3 is 15 residues. The DNA of the CDR3 is TGTGCCAGCAGCTTGGGGGGGACAGGCCAAGAGACCCAGTACTTC. Translated, it gives CASSLGGTGQETQYF.

This sequence joins TRBV6-1 and TRBJ1-1, with D perhaps matching TRBD1 (5 bases). Trimming stripped 5 bases from V and 4 bases from J, with 11 bases between. This CDR3 contains 13 residues. Germline V gene sequence: CDR1 MNHNS, CDR2 SASEGT. The CDR3 DNA reads TGTGCCAGCAGTTTTGGGGGGAGCACTGAAGCTTTCTTT. Amino acids: CASSFGGSTEAFF.

This clone was picked up a small number of times. The chain recombines TRBV27 with TRBJ1-3; D perhaps matches TRBD1 (6 bases). Trimming removed 4 bases from V and 1 base from J, with 20 bases in between. Germline loops: CDR1 MNHEY, CDR2 SMNVEV (reference sequence). The CDR3 sequence is 18 residues long. The DNA for the CDR3 is TGTGCCAGCAGTTCCCACCGGGACACCAGGCGTTCTGGAAACACCATATATTTT. Translating gives CASSSHRDTRRSGNTIYF.

The CDR3 is CASSREGAYNSPLHF. As DNA, the CDR3 is TGTGCCAGCTCTCGGGAGGGGGCCTATAATTCACCCCTCCACTTT. V usage is TRBV2 and J usage is TRBJ1-6, with D possibly being TRBD1 (6 bases). The CDR3 spans 15 residues. Germline CDR1 reads SNHLY; CDR2 reads FYNNEI. V was clipped by 8 bases and J by 2 bases, with 13 bases between them. The full variable domain, in which reference TRBV2 and TRBJ1-6 provide the parts outside the CDR3, is EPEVTQTPSHQVTQMGQEVILRCVPISNHLYFYWYRQILGQKVEFLVSFYNNEISEKSEIFDDQFSVERPDGSNFTLKIRSTKLEDSAMYFCASSREGAYNSPLHFGNGTRLTVT.

The CDR3 is CASRTSGGQETQYF. CDR3 in DNA: TGTGCCAGTAGGACTAGCGGGGGCCAAGAGACCCAGTACTTC. This chain links TRBV2 with TRBJ2-5, with 13 bases identical to TRBD2. The germline V gene encodes CDR1 SNHLY and CDR2 FYNNEI. The CDR3 runs 14 residues. After removal of 9 bases from V and 1 base from J, the junction contained 2 bases not matched to a gene.

The rearrangement uses TRBV28 and TRBJ1-2; 8 bases are shared with TRBD1. Trimming at V came to 3 bases and at J to 6 bases, leaving 9 bases not matched to a gene. Germline values: CDR1 MDHEN, CDR2 SYDVKM. The CDR3 spans 15 residues. The CDR3 DNA follows: TGTGCCAGCAGTTTCACTCAGGGGGCGGGGGATGGCTACACCTTC. Amino acid sequence: CASSFTQGAGDGYTF.

The rearrangement joins TRBV6-1 to TRBJ1-5; 10 nucleotides line up with TRBD1. The CDR3 is 15 amino acids. The V gene end was trimmed by 9 bases and the J gene end by 8 bases; junction bases not matched to a gene: 13. Per germline, CDR1 MNHNS and CDR2 SASEGT. DNA of the CDR3: TGTGCCAGACCGGGGGGACAGGGGAACGAGGAGCCCCAGCATTTT. Protein product: CARPGGQGNEEPQHF.

The J gene is TRBJ2-7, the V gene TRBV6-1, with TRBD1 matching 9 bases. J gave up 3 bases and V 0 bases, and 6 bases lay outside the gene matches. The CDR3 sequence is 16 residues long. Germline CDR1 is MNHNS and CDR2 is SASEGT. CDR3: CASSEAWGTGLYEQYF. CDR3 in DNA: TGTGCCAGCAGTGAAGCTTGGGGGACAGGGCTCTACGAGCAGTACTTC.

This chain joins TRBV7-9 and TRBJ2-1, with D possibly TRBD1 on 6 matching bases. V was trimmed by 5 bases and J by 5 bases, leaving 13 bases between them. Germline assignment: CDR1 SEHNR and CDR2 FQNEAQ (reference sequence). The CDR3 sequence is 14 residues long. In nucleotides, the CDR3 is TGTGCCAGCAGCCTCACAGGGTATAACAATGAGCAGTTCTTC. Protein sequence: CASSLTGYNNEQFF.

The table lists this clone with a few counts. Other nucleotide sequences in the sample specify the same CDR3. This chain links TRBV11-2 with TRBJ2-7; D call uncertain. Trimming took off 2 bases at V and 4 bases at J, with 9 bases between the two ends. This CDR3 comprises 13 residues. Germline V lookup: CDR1 SGHAT, CDR2 FQNNGV. The CDR3 here is CASSLTGGYEQYF. CDR3 bases: TGTGCCAGCAGCTTAACCGGCGGTTACGAGCAGTACTTC. Filled out from reference TRBV11-2 and TRBJ2-7, the complete variable domain reads EAGVAQSPRYKIIEKRQSVAFWCNPISGHATLYWYQQILGQGPKLLIQFQNNGVVDDSQLPKDRFSAERLKGVDSTLKIQPAKLEDSAVYLCASSLTGGYEQYFGPGTRLTVT.

The J gene is TRBJ2-5, the V gene TRBV7-9; no clear D gene. The DNA end is a closer match to TRBJ2-7, so the J assignment may be wrong. The CDR3 totals 11 residues. CDR1 is SEHNR and CDR2 is FQNEAQ in the germline V gene (reference sequence). The CDR3 region has the DNA TGTGCCAGCAGCTCTTTGTACGAGCAGTACTTC. This sequence encodes CASSSLYEQYF.

The chain recombines TRBV9 with TRBJ2-3, with a tentative D call TRBD1 (6 bases). Germline CDR1 and CDR2: SGDLS and YYNGEE. Trimming took off 7 bases at V and 1 base at J, with 16 bases between the two ends. The CDR3 is made up of 15 amino acids. The chain's CDR3 is CASESGQFGTDTQYF. CDR3 DNA: TGTGCCAGCGAATCTGGACAGTTCGGCACAGATACGCAGTATTTT.

The CDR3 DNA sequence: TGTGCCAGCAGCAGACAGGGCCTCAATCAGCCCCAGCATTTT. Its translation: CASSRQGLNQPQHF. V is TRBV5-6 and J is TRBJ1-5, with 7 positions matching TRBD1. The V gene end was trimmed by 4 bases and the J gene end by 3 bases; junction bases not matched to a gene: 4. The CDR3 extends over 14 amino acids. Germline V CDR1 and CDR2: SGHDT, YYEEEE. The whole variable domain, remainder taken from reference TRBV5-6 and TRBJ1-5, is DAGVTQSPTHLIKTRGQQVTLRCSPKSGHDTVSWYQQALGQGPQFIFQYYEEEERQRGNFPDRFSGHQFPNYSSELNVNALLLGDSALYLCASSRQGLNQPQHFGDGTRLSIL.

The chain employs TRBV9 and TRBJ2-3, with a tentative D call TRBD2 (7 bases). The germline V and J ends were trimmed by 3 bases and 4 bases, with 18 bases remaining between them. Germline assignment: CDR1 SGDLS and CDR2 YYNGEE. The CDR3 spans 16 residues. Written as DNA, the CDR3 is TGTGCCAGCAGCGCCCGGGGGGCCTCTCCGTCAGATACGCAGTATTTT. Amino acid sequence: CASSARGASPSDTQYF. The variable domain in full, with the rest retrieved from reference TRBV9 and TRBJ2-3, is DSGVTQTPKHLITATGQRVTLRCSPRSGDLSVYWYQQSLDQGLQFLIQYYNGEERAKGNILERFSAQQFPDLHSELNLSSLELGDSALYFCASSARGASPSDTQYFGPGTRLTVL.

This clone occurred a few times. The genes are TRBV29-1 and TRBJ2-7; 8 bases fit TRBD1. Germline V gene lookup returns CDR1 SQVTM and CDR2 ANQGSEA. The J segment lost 5 bases and the V segment lost 2 bases, leaving 14 bases of the junction unmatched. The CDR3 loop spans 16 amino acids. This CDR3 reads CSVEWADRGVVDEQYF. CDR3 nucleotides: TGCAGCGTTGAATGGGCAGACAGGGGAGTAGTAGACGAGCAGTACTTC.

This clone was observed a few times. The chain combines TRBV12-5 with TRBJ2-7; 8 bases agree with TRBD1. J was trimmed by 3 bases and V by 1 base; bases with no gene match: 2. CDR1 is LGHNT and CDR2 is FRNRAP in the germline V gene. This CDR3 comprises 14 residues. The CDR3 sequence: CASGLGGTGYEQYF. CDR3 sequence (DNA): TGTGCTAGTGGTTTGGGTGGGACAGGCTACGAGCAGTACTTC.

V is TRBV7-3 and J is TRBJ2-7; 7 bases are shared with TRBD1. Germline V gene sequence: CDR1 SGHTA, CDR2 FQGTGA. This CDR3 spans 16 amino acids. V lost 5 bases to trimming and J lost 5 bases; unmatched junction nucleotides: 15. CDR3 region: CASSLAGRTQGDEQYF. CDR3 nucleotide sequence: TGTGCCAGCAGCCTGGCCGGTAGGACCCAGGGGGACGAGCAGTACTTC.

This sequence joins TRBV4-1 and TRBJ1-1; 8 bases align to TRBD1. CDR3 length: 15 amino acids. With V trimmed by 2 bases and J by 1 base, 3 bases remained unmatched. Germline V gives CDR1 MGHRA, CDR2 YSYEKL. CDR3 DNA: TGCGCCAGCAGCCAACAGGGGGCAGGGAACACTGAAGCTTTCTTT. Translation gives CASSQQGAGNTEAFF.

J is TRBJ2-5 and V is TRBV6-5; 7 nucleotides align to TRBD2. The J call could be wrong; TRBJ2-7 is a better fit for the DNA end. There are 13 residues in the CDR3. Germline-derived CDR1 and CDR2 are MNHEY and SVGAGI. CDR3: CASTPTSAHEQYF. Here the CDR3 DNA reads TGTGCCAGCACCCCTACTAGCGCCCACGAGCAGTACTTC.

The V and J genes are TRBV7-6 and TRBJ2-5; 9 positions agree with TRBD1. The DNA end is more similar to TRBJ2-7, so the J call may be wrong. The V gene's germline CDR1 is SGHVS and CDR2 FNYEAQ. The CDR3 runs to 14 residues. The CDR3 coding sequence is TGTGCCAGCAGCTGGGGACAGGGTACGGGCGAGCAGTACTTC. Protein: CASSWGQGTGEQYF.

The chain joins TRBV9 to TRBJ1-2, with 10 bases matching TRBD1. There are 15 residues in the CDR3. Looked up from germline, CDR1 is SGDLS and CDR2 is YYNGEE. Trimming cost V 7 bases and J 2 bases; bases outside gene matches: 8. CDR3 nucleotides: TGTGCCAGCGGGACAGGGGTAGTGGGAAACTATGGCTACACCTTC. This encodes CASGTGVVGNYGYTF.

V and J are TRBV5-4 and TRBJ2-1; 10 bases align to TRBD2. The CDR3 spans 18 residues. The germline gives CDR1 SGHNT, CDR2 YYREEE (reference sequence). Trimming removed 4 bases from V and 0 bases from J; junction bases left unmatched: 10. The CDR3 DNA follows: TGTGCCAGCAGCCCTAGCGGGGGCCAAGTTCTCTCCTACAATGAGCAGTTCTTC. Encoded protein: CASSPSGGQVLSYNEQFF.

This clone was seen a single time. The genes are TRBV4-3 and TRBJ1-2; a possible D gene is TRBD1 (6 bases). This CDR3 is built from 18 residues. Trimming stripped 3 bases from V and 0 bases from J, with 20 bases between. Germline CDR1 and CDR2: LGHNA and YSLEER. In DNA form, the CDR3 reads TGCGCCAGCAGCCAGCAAACGCCGGGACAAAGAGCTAACTATGGCTACACCTTC. It encodes CASSQQTPGQRANYGYTF.

There are a few counts of this clone. The chain carries TRBV5-4 and TRBJ2-7; the D gene is possibly TRBD2 (6 bases). There are 15 residues in the CDR3. Between the trimmed V and J ends, which lost 3 bases and 6 bases, there was a span of 19 bases. The germline V gene encodes CDR1 SGHNT and CDR2 YYREEE (reference sequence). The CDR3, as DNA: TGTGCCAGCAGCTATGGGAGGACTCCTGGGCTCGAGCAGTACTTC. As protein: CASSYGRTPGLEQYF. Filled out from reference TRBV5-4 and TRBJ2-7, the complete variable domain reads ETGVTQSPTHLIKTRGQQVTLRCSSQSGHNTVSWYQQALGQGPQFIFQYYREEENGRGNFPPRFSGLQFPNYSSELNVNALELDDSALYLCASSYGRTPGLEQYFGPGTRLTVT.